The 29 T cell receptor beta chains in this list originate from one sample, sequenced in a study of brain T cells in children with intractable seizures. Assay used: immunoSEQ multiplex PCR; TCRdb lists only in-frame clones, some missing. The sample gives 95,000 to 120,000 clones, 94% of which show up once; under 4.5% is in the top ten. This material consisted of peripheral blood, taken at surgery. Receptor source: a boy under three years old with hemimegalencephaly and intractable seizures.

This chain links TRBV5-1 with TRBJ1-1, with D maybe TRBD1 (6 bases). CDR1 is SGHRS, CDR2 YFSETQ, per germline. V shed 5 bases and J shed 7 bases, with 15 bases lying between them. This CDR3 region has 13 residues. CDR3 DNA: TGCGCCAGCAGGTTAACAGGAGGGGGTGAAGCTTTCTTT. This codes for CASRLTGGGEAFF.

The chain carries TRBV18 and TRBJ1-6; tentatively, D is TRBD1 (6 bases). Trimming shortened V by 8 bases and J by 10 bases, and 18 bases separated the two germline ends. The CDR3 is 14 amino acids. CDR1 and CDR2 (germline): KGHSH, LQKENI. CDR3 loop: CASTSARGHSPLHF. The CDR3 DNA sequence: TGTGCCAGCACTTCCGCGAGGGGACACTCACCCCTCCACTTT.

V usage is TRBV18 and J usage is TRBJ1-6; no definite D call. This CDR3 comprises 15 residues. Trimming removed 3 bases at V and 3 bases at J, with 9 bases between. Germline-derived CDR1 and CDR2 are KGHSH and LQKENI. CDR3 bases: TGTGCCAGCTCACCGACTGGGGTCTATAATTCACCCCTCCACTTT. This translates into CASSPTGVYNSPLHF.

The rearrangement uses TRBV2 and TRBJ2-1; 7 bases fit TRBD2. The V gene end was trimmed by 4 bases and the J gene end by 14 bases; junction bases not matched to a gene: 8. The CDR3 sequence is 12 residues long. Germline loops: CDR1 SNHLY, CDR2 FYNNEI. In DNA, the CDR3 is TGTGCCAGCAGTGCGGGGACTACGGAGGAGTTCTTC. Protein sequence: CASSAGTTEEFF.

In this sample, this clone turned up once. The CDR3 spells CASRTSGTGWNSPLHF. The CDR3 bases are TGTGCCAGTAGGACTTCGGGGACAGGGTGGAATTCACCCCTCCACTTT. The rearrangement uses TRBV19 and TRBJ1-6; the match to TRBD1 covers 9 bases. The V gene end was trimmed by 6 bases and the J gene end by 7 bases; junction bases not matched to a gene: 10. This CDR3 has 16 residues. The germline CDR1 and CDR2 sequences are LNHDA and SQIVND (reference sequence).

The CDR3 reads CASSLAGNYGYTF. CDR3 in DNA: TGTGCCAGCAGTTTGGCGGGGAACTATGGCTACACCTTC. The chain couples TRBV27 to TRBJ1-2; no clear D. From germline, CDR1 is MNHEY and CDR2 SMNVEV (reference sequence). Trimming took off 3 bases at V and 2 bases at J, with 7 bases between the two ends. This CDR3 has 13 residues.

This rearrangement joins TRBV12-2 to TRBJ2-3; the D segment call TRBD2 is taken from the table without a DNA check. TRBV12-2 is described as a pseudogene. The CDR3 is 19 residues long. CDR3 protein: CASRLLAGDSLISTDTQYF. Written as DNA, the CDR3 is TGTGCAAGTCGCTTACTAGCGGGAGACTCTCTCATTAGCACAGATACGCAGTATTTT.

The V and J genes are TRBV27 and TRBJ2-4; 7 bases agree with TRBD1. CDR1 is MNHEY, CDR2 SMNVEV, per germline (reference sequence). With 6 bases clipped from V and 6 bases from J, the junction kept 8 bases outside the gene matches. CDR3 length equals 14 residues. CDR3 loop: CASSETGWGNIQYF. The CDR3 region has the DNA TGTGCCAGCAGCGAGACAGGGTGGGGAAACATTCAGTACTTC.

The gene calls are TRBV6-1 and TRBJ2-7; D gene ambiguous. Germline lookup yields CDR1 MNHNS and CDR2 SASEGT. This CDR3 has 10 amino acids. V gave up 3 bases and J gave up 3 bases, with 0 bases separating them. The CDR3 DNA sequence: TGTGCCAGCAGTGACTACGAGCAGTACTTC. Translating it yields CASSDYEQYF.

V gene TRBV28 combines with J gene TRBJ1-6; 7 bases are a match to TRBD1. This CDR3 contains 14 residues. Germline CDR1 is MDHEN and CDR2 is SYDVKM. The V gene end was trimmed by 6 bases and the J gene end by 6 bases; junction bases not matched to a gene: 5. The CDR3 coding sequence is TGTGCCAGCAGCCCGGGACAGTTTAATTCACCCCTCCACTTT. It yields the protein CASSPGQFNSPLHF.

This clone was detected once. The chain uses TRBV21-1 and TRBJ1-2; the table calls TRBD1, which could not be checked here. TRBV21-1 is a known pseudogene. The CDR3 runs 13 residues. The CDR3 DNA sequence: TGTGCCAGCAGCCTAGGGGATGGGAATGGCTACACCTTC. Its protein is CASSLGDGNGYTF.

This clone was recorded only once. V and J are TRBV5-1 and TRBJ2-1, with 11 bases aligning to TRBD2. V trimming: 0 bases; J trimming: 5 bases; junction bases outside the gene matches: 4. The length of the CDR3 is 16 residues. Germline CDR1 is SGHRS and CDR2 is YFSETQ. CDR3 nucleotide sequence: TGCGCCAGCAGCTTGGCCCGACTAGCGGGGCACAATGAGCAGTTCTTC. Residues: CASSLARLAGHNEQFF.

V gene TRBV7-9 combines with J gene TRBJ2-5; D perhaps matches TRBD2 (5 bases). Germline values: CDR1 SEHNR, CDR2 FQNEAQ (reference sequence). Trimming removed 3 bases from V and 5 bases from J, with 19 bases in between. The CDR3 totals 16 residues. The CDR3 DNA sequence: TGTGCCAGCAGCTTCCCACGGGGTAAAGCGCAGGAGACCCAGTACTTC. It encodes CASSFPRGKAQETQYF.

The chain combines TRBV28 with TRBJ1-6; D is undetermined. The germline gives CDR1 MDHEN, CDR2 SYDVKM. The CDR3 sequence is 13 residues long. Trimming cost V 3 bases and J 13 bases, with 13 bases left between them. CDR3 region: CASSLDGRDPLHF. CDR3 nucleotides: TGTGCCAGCAGTTTGGACGGCCGGGATCCCCTCCACTTT.

The chain links TRBV28 to TRBJ1-2; weak D call: TRBD1 (6 bases). V was shortened by 6 bases and J by 8 bases, with 16 bases between the two germline ends. The CDR3 loop spans 13 amino acids. Germline V gene sequence: CDR1 MDHEN, CDR2 SYDVKM. CDR3 sequence (DNA): TGTGCCAGCAGGCGGGTGGGGGCGCGGGGCTACACCTTC. Encoded protein: CASRRVGARGYTF.

The chain carries TRBV28 and TRBJ1-2; tentatively, D is TRBD1 (5 bases). The germline CDR1 and CDR2 sequences are MDHEN and SYDVKM. The CDR3 is 13 amino acids. Deletions cut 3 bases from V and 2 bases from J, with 7 bases between. CDR3 in amino acids: CASSLGRNYGYTF. The CDR3 DNA sequence: TGTGCCAGCAGTTTGGGACGGAACTATGGCTACACCTTC.

The V gene is TRBV7-9, the J gene TRBJ2-1; the D call may be TRBD1 or TRBD2 (10 bases each). CDR3 length: 19 amino acids. CDR1 is SEHNR, CDR2 FQNEAQ, per germline (reference sequence). Trimming stripped 3 bases from V and 0 bases from J, with 21 bases between. CDR3 sequence: CASSFDRGPSGSSYNEQFF. The CDR3 nucleotides read TGTGCCAGCAGCTTCGACAGGGGGCCTAGCGGGAGCTCCTACAATGAGCAGTTCTTC.

This rearrangement joins TRBV28 to TRBJ2-7; D is unclear. Germline V gene sequence: CDR1 MDHEN, CDR2 SYDVKM. The CDR3 contains 13 residues. V lost 3 bases and J lost 0, with 6 bases in between. The CDR3 bases are TGTGCCAGCAGTTTGCGGTTCTCCTACGAGCAGTACTTC. Amino acids: CASSLRFSYEQYF.

The chain couples TRBV7-9 to TRBJ2-5; TRBD1 is a possible D gene (6 bases). This CDR3 spans 16 amino acids. Germline V gene sequence: CDR1 SEHNR, CDR2 FQNEAQ (reference sequence). Deletions cut 5 bases from V and 5 bases from J, with 21 bases between. CDR3 amino acids: CASSQGGSFPRETQYF. DNA of the CDR3: TGTGCCAGCAGCCAAGGGGGTTCATTCCCCCGGGAGACCCAGTACTTC.

The chain is built from TRBV5-5 and TRBJ2-7; D gene unclear. There are 13 residues in the CDR3. CDR1 is SGHKS and CDR2 is YYEKEE in the germline V gene (reference sequence). V lost 0 bases and J lost 0, with 4 bases in between. The CDR3 nucleotides are TGTGCCAGCAGCTTGGTAAGCTCCTACGAGCAGTACTTC. Translated: CASSLVSSYEQYF.

This chain joins TRBV5-4 and TRBJ2-3; D is perhaps TRBD1 or TRBD2 (6 bases each). This CDR3 has 15 residues. Trimming removed 0 bases at V and 0 bases at J, with 8 bases between. Germline loops: CDR1 SGHNT, CDR2 YYREEE (reference sequence). In DNA, the CDR3 is TGTGCCAGCAGCTTGGGGGGGGCTAGCACAGATACGCAGTATTTT. This gives the protein CASSLGGASTDTQYF.

This rearrangement joins TRBV10-3 to TRBJ2-1, with 8 bases aligning to TRBD2. V gave up 3 bases and J gave up 1 base; unmatched junction bases: 11. This CDR3 spans 18 amino acids. Germline CDR1 and CDR2: ENHRY and SYGVKD. The CDR3 nucleotides are TGTGCCATCAGTGATCCCGGGGAGAAGCGGGAGTCCTACAATGAGCAGTTCTTC. This gives the protein CAISDPGEKRESYNEQFF.

V is TRBV5-1 and J is TRBJ2-2; D is uncertain. CDR3 length: 16 amino acids. Germline V gives CDR1 SGHRS, CDR2 YFSETQ. V was cut by 0 bases and J by 2 bases, with 11 bases left in between. CDR3 sequence reads: CASSLASQFNTGELFF. CDR3 coding DNA: TGCGCCAGCAGCTTGGCCTCTCAGTTCAACACCGGGGAGCTGTTTTTT. Looking up the rest from reference TRBV5-1 and TRBJ2-2 gives the full variable domain: KAGVTQTPRYLIKTRGQQVTLSCSPISGHRSVSWYQQTPGQGLQFLFEYFSETQRNKGNFPGRFSGRQFSNSRSEMNVSTLELGDSALYLCASSLASQFNTGELFFGEGSRLTVL.

Concerning this clone: The final CDR3 position lacks the conserved phenylalanine or tryptophan, pointing to a likely read error. Because the CDR3's place on the DNA is in doubt, the DNA is left out and the CDR3 is given as listed by TCRdb. The chain has TRBV28 and TRBJ1-3; the tabulated D call, TRBD1, remains unverified against the DNA. Germline CDR1 is MDHEN and CDR2 is SYDVKM. The CDR3 sequence runs 14 residues, both termini included. The CDR3 protein is CASTPGRPRDRFSD.

In DNA form, the CDR3 reads TGTGCCAGCAGCTTGCTTGTCTTTGCGGGGGGCACAGATACGCAGTATTTT. Translated, it gives CASSLLVFAGGTDTQYF. The chain links TRBV7-6 to TRBJ2-3; 7 nucleotides align to TRBD2. V gave up 3 bases and J gave up 1 base; unmatched junction bases: 10. Germline loops: CDR1 SGHVS, CDR2 FNYEAQ. This CDR3 has 17 residues.

The CDR3 nucleotides read TGCGCCAGCAGCTTGGGGGACCGAACCTATGGCTACACCTTC. Protein product: CASSLGDRTYGYTF. J is TRBJ1-2 and V is TRBV5-1, with D possibly TRBD1 on 5 matching bases. CDR1 SGHRS and CDR2 YFSETQ come from the germline V gene. V dropped 0 bases and J dropped 4 bases, with 10 bases sitting between them. There are 14 residues in the CDR3.

V and J are TRBV3-1 (or the pseudogene TRBV3-2) and TRBJ2-1; the match to TRBD2 covers 10 bases. The CDR3 loop spans 15 amino acids. Germline assignment: CDR1 LGHDT and CDR2 YNNKEL (reference sequence). V was clipped by 4 bases and J by 3 bases; unmatched bases: 3. The CDR3 nucleotides read TGTGCCAGCAGCCCAGGACTAGCGGTCTACAATGAGCAGTTCTTC. Protein product: CASSPGLAVYNEQFF.

This chain uses TRBV6-1 with TRBJ1-3, with 7 bases that match TRBD1. The ends lost 1 base at V and 2 bases at J; junction bases unmatched: 2. CDR1 MNHNS and CDR2 SASEGT come from the germline V gene. The CDR3 extends over 15 amino acids. DNA of the CDR3: TGTGCCAGCAGTGAAGACAGGGGTACTGGAAACACCATATATTTT. It specifies CASSEDRGTGNTIYF.

This chain connects TRBV9 to TRBJ1-1, with unresolved D. Trimming removed 3 bases at V and 1 base at J, with 7 bases between. The CDR3 spans 13 residues. CDR1 and CDR2 (germline): SGDLS, YYNGEE. The CDR3 DNA follows: TGTGCCAGCAGCGCCGTTGGGAACACTGAAGCTTTCTTT. Amino acid sequence: CASSAVGNTEAFF.